Reported below is one TCR beta chain. Its antigen is undetermined. TCRdb's table, derived via immunoSEQ multiplex PCR, lists solely in-frame clones and lacks some. The sample includes over a million clones, more than 60% of them seen just once. V was trimmed by 0 bases and J by 4 bases, leaving 12 bases between them. The CDR3 totals 15 residues. Germline V gene lookup returns CDR1 SGHDN and CDR2 FVKESK. This record comes from a study of shared clonotypes between healthy human individuals. Whole-study findings and limits: Non-shared clonotypes were found to have lower generation probabilities than the clonotypes that were shared by all four of the sorted-subset donors. At large depth, rarefaction still showed sorted-subset sequencing to be incomplete. Of the naive CD4 clonotypes, around 4.8% were shared across several donors.

This receptor was obtained from a man between 18 and 29 years old in good health. Sequencing used memory CD4+ T cells sorted from blood. The subset denotes: CD45RA-negative fraction. V gene TRBV14 combines with J gene TRBJ1-2; possible D gene TRBD1, 5 bases. CDR3 amino acids: CASSQDRRGGYGYTF. DNA of the CDR3: TGTGCCAGCAGCCAAGATCGAAGGGGTGGCTATGGCTACACCTTC.